This T cell receptor beta chain is from a study of human T cells and chemical hapten exposure. This CDR3 has 19 amino acids. The germline V gene encodes CDR1 SGHTA and CDR2 FQGNSA. V was clipped by 1 base and J by 6 bases, with 25 bases between them. The sample holds a few counts of this clonotype. One entry per CDR3 protein results from TCRdb running MiXCR on the RACE reads. The repertoire has around 92,000 distinct CDR3 sequences, approximately 10% of them found once; the top ten carry more than 2.5%. Time point denoted: pre-sensitization, week 0. Documented treatment: therapeutic diphenylcyclopropenone sensitization with weekly scalp DPC.

The material was whole blood, obtained in connection with sensitization to the hapten diphenylcyclopropenone (DPC). The rearrangement uses TRBV7-2 and TRBJ2-1; perhaps TRBD2 as D (7 bases). The clonotype originates from a woman aged 55-70 years with alopecia areata. Some clones in this sample may be carry-over from other donors' samples. The CDR3 region has the DNA TGTGCCAGCAGCTTAGATGGCGGGGGCTCTAATCGACTCTCCAATGAGCAGTTCTTC. As protein: CASSLDGGGSNRLSNEQFF.